This record concerns one T cell receptor (beta chain) sequence. Its antigen is undetermined. Naive CD8 cells, CD45RO-negative and positively selected for CCR7, excluded terminally differentiated effector memory CD45RA+ cells. The data derive from a study of shared clonotypes between healthy human individuals. Study context: Three plates each covered CD4 naive and memory; CD8 naive two, CD8 memory one. Notes on the study in general: As a rule, naive subsets had a larger estimated richness than memory subsets. Clonotype sharing among donors was expected to depend on sequencing depth.

The material for each subset, its genomic DNA, was split evenly across several immunoSEQ plates. Generated by immunoSEQ multiplex PCR, the TCRdb table keeps only in-frame clones and is missing some. Of about 2.1 million clones in the sample, approximately 92% were seen once. Material: naive CD8+ T cells from PBMCs. This TCR was recovered from a man aged 18-30 years in good health. Some clones in this sample may be carry-over from other donors' samples.

CDR3 sequence: CASTGVRETQYF. DNA of the CDR3: TGTGCCAGTACGGGAGTTCGAGAGACCCAGTACTTC. The chain couples TRBV28 to TRBJ2-5, with a tentative D call TRBD2 (6 bases). The CDR3 spans 12 residues. CDR1 and CDR2 from the germline V gene are MDHEN and SYDVKM. Trimming left V 9 bases short and J 4 bases short, with 12 bases between.